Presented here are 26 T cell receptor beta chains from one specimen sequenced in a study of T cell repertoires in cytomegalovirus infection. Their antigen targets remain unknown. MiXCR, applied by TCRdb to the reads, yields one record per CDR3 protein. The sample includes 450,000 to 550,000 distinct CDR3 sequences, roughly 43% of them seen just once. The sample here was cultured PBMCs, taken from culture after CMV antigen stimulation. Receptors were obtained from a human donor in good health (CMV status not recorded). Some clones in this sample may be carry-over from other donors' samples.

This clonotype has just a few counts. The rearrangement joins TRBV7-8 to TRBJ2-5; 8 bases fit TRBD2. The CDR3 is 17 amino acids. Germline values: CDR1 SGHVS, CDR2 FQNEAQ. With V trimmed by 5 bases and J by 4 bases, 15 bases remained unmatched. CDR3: CASSPTHIGLAGETQYF. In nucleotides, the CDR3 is TGTGCCAGCAGCCCCACTCACATCGGACTAGCAGGAGAGACCCAGTACTTC.

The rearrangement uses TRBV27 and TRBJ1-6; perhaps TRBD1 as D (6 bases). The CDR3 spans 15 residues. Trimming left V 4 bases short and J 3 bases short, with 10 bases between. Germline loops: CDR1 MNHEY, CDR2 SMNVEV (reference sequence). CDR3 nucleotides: TGTGCCAGCAGTTCACAGGGCTTCTATAATTCACCCCTCCACTTT. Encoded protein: CASSSQGFYNSPLHF.

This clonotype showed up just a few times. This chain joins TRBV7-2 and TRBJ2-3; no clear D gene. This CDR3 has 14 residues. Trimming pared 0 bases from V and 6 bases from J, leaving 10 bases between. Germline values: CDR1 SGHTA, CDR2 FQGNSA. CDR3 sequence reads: CASSLAGPPDTQYF. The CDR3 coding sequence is TGTGCCAGCAGCTTAGCAGGGCCCCCCGATACGCAGTATTTT.

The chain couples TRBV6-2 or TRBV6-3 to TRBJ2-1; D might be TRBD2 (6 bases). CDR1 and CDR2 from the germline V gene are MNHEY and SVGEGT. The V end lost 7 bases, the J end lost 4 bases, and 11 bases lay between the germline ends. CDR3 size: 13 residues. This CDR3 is CASMNSGYNEQFF. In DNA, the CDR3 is TGTGCCAGCATGAATAGCGGATACAATGAGCAGTTCTTC.

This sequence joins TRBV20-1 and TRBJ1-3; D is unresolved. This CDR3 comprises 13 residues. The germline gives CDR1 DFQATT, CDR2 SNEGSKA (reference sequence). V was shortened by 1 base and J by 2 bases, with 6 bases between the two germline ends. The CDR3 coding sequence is TGCAGTGCTAGAGCTCCGCCTGGAAACACCATATATTTT. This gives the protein CSARAPPGNTIYF.

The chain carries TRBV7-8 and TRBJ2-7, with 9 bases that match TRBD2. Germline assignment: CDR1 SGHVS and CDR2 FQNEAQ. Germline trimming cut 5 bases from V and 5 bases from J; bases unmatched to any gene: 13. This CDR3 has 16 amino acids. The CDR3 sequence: CASSPGGGAFIDEQYF. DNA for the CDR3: TGTGCCAGCAGCCCGGGCGGGGGGGCCTTTATCGACGAGCAGTACTTC.

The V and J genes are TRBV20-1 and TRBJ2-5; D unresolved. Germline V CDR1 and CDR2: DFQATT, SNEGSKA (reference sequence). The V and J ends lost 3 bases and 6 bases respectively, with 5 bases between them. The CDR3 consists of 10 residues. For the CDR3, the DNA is TGCAGTGCTAGCGGCCAGACCCAGTACTTC. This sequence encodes CSASGQTQYF.

The CDR3 here is CAISAIQGVSYNEQFF. The CDR3 coding sequence is TGTGCCATCAGTGCGATACAGGGTGTCTCCTACAATGAGCAGTTCTTC. This rearrangement joins TRBV10-3 to TRBJ2-1; D is possibly TRBD1 (6 bases). The germline gives CDR1 ENHRY, CDR2 SYGVKD. The CDR3 totals 16 residues. V was trimmed by 4 bases and J by 0 bases, leaving 13 bases between them.

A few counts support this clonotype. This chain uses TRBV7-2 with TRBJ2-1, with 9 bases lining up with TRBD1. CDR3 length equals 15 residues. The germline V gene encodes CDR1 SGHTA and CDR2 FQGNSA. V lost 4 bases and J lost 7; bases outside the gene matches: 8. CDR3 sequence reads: CASSSGTGWSNEQFF. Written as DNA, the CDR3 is TGTGCCAGCAGCTCCGGGACAGGGTGGTCGAATGAGCAGTTCTTC.

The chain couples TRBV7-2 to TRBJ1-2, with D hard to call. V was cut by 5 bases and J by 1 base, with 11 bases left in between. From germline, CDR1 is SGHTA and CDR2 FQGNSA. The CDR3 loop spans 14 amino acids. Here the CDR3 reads CASSPGRLNYGYTF. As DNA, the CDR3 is TGTGCCAGCAGCCCAGGACGGCTTAACTATGGCTACACCTTC.

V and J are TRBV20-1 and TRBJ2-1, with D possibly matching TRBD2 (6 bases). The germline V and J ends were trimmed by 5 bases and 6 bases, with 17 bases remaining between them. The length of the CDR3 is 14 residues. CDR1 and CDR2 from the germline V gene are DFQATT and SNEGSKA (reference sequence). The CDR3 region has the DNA TGCAGTGCTCCCCGGGACTCTCCCTTCAATGAGCAGTTCTTC. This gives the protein CSAPRDSPFNEQFF.

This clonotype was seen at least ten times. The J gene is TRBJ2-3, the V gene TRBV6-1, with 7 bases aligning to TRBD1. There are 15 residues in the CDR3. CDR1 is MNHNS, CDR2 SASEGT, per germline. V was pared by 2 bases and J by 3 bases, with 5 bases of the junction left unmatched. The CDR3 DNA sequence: TGTGCCAGCAGTGAATGGGGACAGTATACAGATACGCAGTATTTT. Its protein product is CASSEWGQYTDTQYF.

The DNA of the CDR3 is TGCAGTGCCCGAACGGCAGGGGGCGCGTACGAGCAGTACTTC. Encoded protein: CSARTAGGAYEQYF. The chain joins TRBV20-1 to TRBJ2-7, with 8 bases matching TRBD1. V was pared by 6 bases and J by 4 bases, with 11 bases of the junction left unmatched. Germline CDR1 is DFQATT and CDR2 is SNEGSKA (reference sequence). The CDR3 loop spans 14 amino acids.

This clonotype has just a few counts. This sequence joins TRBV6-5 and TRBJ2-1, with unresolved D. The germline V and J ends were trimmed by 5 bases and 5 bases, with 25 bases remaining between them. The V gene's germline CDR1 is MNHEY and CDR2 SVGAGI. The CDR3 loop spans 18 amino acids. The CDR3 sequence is CASSPQASGPLVDNEQFF. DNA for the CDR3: TGTGCCAGCAGTCCCCAGGCCTCCGGGCCACTTGTCGACAATGAGCAGTTCTTC.

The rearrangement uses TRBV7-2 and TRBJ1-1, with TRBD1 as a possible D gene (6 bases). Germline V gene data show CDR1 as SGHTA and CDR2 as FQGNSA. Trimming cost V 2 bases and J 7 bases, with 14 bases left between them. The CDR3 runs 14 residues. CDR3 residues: CASSLREGGSEAFF. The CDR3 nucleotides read TGTGCCAGCAGCTTACGAGAAGGGGGTAGTGAAGCTTTCTTT.

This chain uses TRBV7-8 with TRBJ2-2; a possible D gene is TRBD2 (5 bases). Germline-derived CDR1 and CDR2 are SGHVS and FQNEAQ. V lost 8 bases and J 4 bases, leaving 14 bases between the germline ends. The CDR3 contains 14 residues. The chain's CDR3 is CASVFRESTGELFF. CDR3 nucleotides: TGTGCCAGCGTATTCCGGGAATCCACCGGGGAGCTGTTTTTT. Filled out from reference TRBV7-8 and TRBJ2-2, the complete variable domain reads GAGVSQSPRYKVAKRGQDVALRCDPISGHVSLFWYQQALGQGPEFLTYFQNEAQLDKSGLPSDRFFAERPEGSVSTLKIQRTQQEDSAVYLCASVFRESTGELFFGEGSRLTVL.

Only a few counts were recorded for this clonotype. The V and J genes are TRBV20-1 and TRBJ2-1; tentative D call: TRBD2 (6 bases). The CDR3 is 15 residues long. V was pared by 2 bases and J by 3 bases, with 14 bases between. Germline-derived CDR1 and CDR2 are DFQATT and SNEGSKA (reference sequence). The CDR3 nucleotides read TGCAGTGCTAGACCCCCTAGCGCAAACTACAATGAGCAGTTCTTC. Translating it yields CSARPPSANYNEQFF.

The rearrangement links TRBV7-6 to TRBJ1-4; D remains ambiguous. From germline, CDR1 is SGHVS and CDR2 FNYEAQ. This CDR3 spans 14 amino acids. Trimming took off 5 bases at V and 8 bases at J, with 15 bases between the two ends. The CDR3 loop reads CASSLHHTGEKLFF. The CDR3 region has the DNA TGTGCCAGCAGCCTACACCACACCGGAGAAAAACTGTTTTTT. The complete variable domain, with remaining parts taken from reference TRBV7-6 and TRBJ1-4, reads GAGVSQSPRYKVTKRGQDVALRCDPISGHVSLYWYRQALGQGPEFLTYFNYEAQQDKSGLPNDRFSAERPEGSISTLTIQRTEQRDSAMYRCASSLHHTGEKLFFGSGTQLSVL.

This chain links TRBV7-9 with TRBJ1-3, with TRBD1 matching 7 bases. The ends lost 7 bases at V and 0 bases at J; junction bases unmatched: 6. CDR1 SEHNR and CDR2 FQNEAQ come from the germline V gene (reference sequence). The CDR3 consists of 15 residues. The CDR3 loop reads CASNRGPDSGNTIYF. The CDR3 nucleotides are TGTGCCAGCAATAGGGGGCCCGACTCTGGAAACACCATATATTTT.

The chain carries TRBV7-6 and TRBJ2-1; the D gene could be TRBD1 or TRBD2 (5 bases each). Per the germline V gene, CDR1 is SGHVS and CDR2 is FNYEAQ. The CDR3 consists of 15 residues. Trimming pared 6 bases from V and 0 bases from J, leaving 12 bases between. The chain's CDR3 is CASRSGTSSYNEQFF. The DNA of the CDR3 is TGTGCCAGCAGGTCAGGGACGAGCTCCTACAATGAGCAGTTCTTC.

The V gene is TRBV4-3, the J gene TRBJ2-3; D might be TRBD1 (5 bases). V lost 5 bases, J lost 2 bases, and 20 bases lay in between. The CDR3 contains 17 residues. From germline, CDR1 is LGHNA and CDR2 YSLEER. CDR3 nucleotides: TGCGCCAGCAGCACGCCAAGAGGACAAATTTTCACAGATACGCAGTATTTT. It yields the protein CASSTPRGQIFTDTQYF.

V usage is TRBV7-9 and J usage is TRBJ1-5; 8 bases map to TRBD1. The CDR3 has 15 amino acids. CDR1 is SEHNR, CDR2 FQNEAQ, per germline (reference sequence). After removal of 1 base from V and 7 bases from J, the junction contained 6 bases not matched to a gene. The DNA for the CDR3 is TGTGCCAGCAGCTTAGGACAGGGGTTGGGCCAGCCCCAGCATTTT. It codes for CASSLGQGLGQPQHF.

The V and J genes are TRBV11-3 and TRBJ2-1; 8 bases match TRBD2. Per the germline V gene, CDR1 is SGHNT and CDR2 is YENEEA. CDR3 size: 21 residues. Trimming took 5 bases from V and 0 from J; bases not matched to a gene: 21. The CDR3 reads CASSTNNPGLVAGSSYNEQFF. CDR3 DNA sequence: TGTGCCAGCAGCACGAATAACCCGGGACTAGTGGCCGGGAGCTCCTACAATGAGCAGTTCTTC.

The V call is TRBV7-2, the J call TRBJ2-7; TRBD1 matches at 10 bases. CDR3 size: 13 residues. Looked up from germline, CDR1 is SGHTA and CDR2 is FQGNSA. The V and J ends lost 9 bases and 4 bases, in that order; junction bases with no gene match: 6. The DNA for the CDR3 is TGTGCCAGTGAGGACAGGGGGGGTTACGAGCAGTACTTC. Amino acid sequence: CASEDRGGYEQYF.

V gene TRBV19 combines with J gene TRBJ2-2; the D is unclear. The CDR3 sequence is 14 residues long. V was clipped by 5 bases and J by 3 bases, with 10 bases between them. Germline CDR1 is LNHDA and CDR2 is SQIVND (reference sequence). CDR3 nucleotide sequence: TGTGCCAGTAGTCCGGCGGCTTACACCGGGGAGCTGTTTTTT. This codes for CASSPAAYTGELFF.

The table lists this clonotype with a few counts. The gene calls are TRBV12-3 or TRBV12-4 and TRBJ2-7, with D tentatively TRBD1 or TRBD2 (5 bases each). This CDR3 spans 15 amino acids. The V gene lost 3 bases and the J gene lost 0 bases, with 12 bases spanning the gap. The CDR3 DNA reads TGTGCCAGCAGTTTGGGGCGGGCTCCCTCCTACGAGCAGTACTTC. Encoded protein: CASSLGRAPSYEQYF.